This is a list of T cell receptor beta chains from one sample in a study of T cells in Graves' hyperthyroidism and ophthalmopathy. From the multiplex PCR reads, TCRdb called clonotypes with MiXCR, one entry per CDR3 protein. The top ten hold over 45% of the sample, which has 450,000 to 600,000 distinct CDR3 sequences, 15% to 20% seen once. The sequenced sample was blood. The receptors were sampled from a man aged 40-50 years with Graves' ophthalmopathy. Both conserved end residues are part of each CDR3. A D gene is named only where the DNA matches it firmly. Where a row states a size, it is once, few, many or the class of an expanded clone; other rows omit it.

V gene	clone size	J gene	D gene	CDR3 protein	CDR3 DNA
TRBV7-3	few	TRBJ1-1	TRBD1	CASSPGDSLNTEAFF	TGTGCCAGCAGCCCCGGGGACAGCCTGAACACTGAAGCTTTCTTT
TRBV5-5	few	TRBJ2-5	.	CASSLDSRLQETQYF	TGTGCCAGCAGCTTGGACAGCAGGCTTCAAGAGACCCAGTACTTC
TRBV5-1	.	TRBJ1-2	TRBD1	CASSLGLLRQGLYGYTF	TGCGCCAGCAGCTTGGGGCTTTTGAGACAGGGTCTTTATGGCTACACCTTC
TRBV25-1	.	TRBJ1-2	TRBD1	CASSEFTGANYGYTF	TGTGCCAGCAGTGAATTCACAGGGGCTAACTATGGCTACACCTTC
TRBV28	few	TRBJ1-1	.	CASIQNTEAFF	TGTGCCAGCATTCAGAACACTGAAGCTTTCTTT
TRBV24-1	many	TRBJ2-3	.	CATSENQGSTDTQYF	TGTGCCACCAGTGAGAACCAGGGGAGCACAGATACGCAGTATTTT
TRBV9	.	TRBJ2-5	TRBD2	CASSPRLAPGKETQYF	TGTGCCAGCAGCCCCCGACTAGCCCCGGGCAAGGAGACCCAGTACTTC
TRBV18	.	TRBJ2-3	.	CASSTQQGTDTQYF	TGTGCCAGCTCAACGCAACAGGGTACAGATACGCAGTATTTT
TRBV20-1	few	TRBJ1-2	TRBD1	CSAREGTGGLGGYTF	TGCAGTGCTAGAGAAGGGACAGGGGGCTTGGGTGGCTACACCTTC
TRBV2	many	TRBJ1-5	.	CASRQGAISNQPQHF	TGTGCCAGCAGGCAGGGTGCCATTAGCAATCAGCCCCAGCATTTT
TRBV28	many	TRBJ2-3	.	CASSTSGGGTDTQYF	TGTGCCAGCAGTACGAGCGGAGGGGGGACAGATACGCAGTATTTT
TRBV20-1	many	TRBJ1-3	TRBD1	CSAGTDGRGNTIYF	TGCAGTGCCGGGACAGATGGGCGGGGAAACACCATATATTTT
TRBV19	few	TRBJ1-6	.	CASNRRVDSDSPLHF	TGTGCCAGTAATCGCAGGGTTGATTCTGATTCACCCCTCCACTTT
TRBV27	.	TRBJ2-5	TRBD2	CASLGLAAPREETQYF	TGTGCCAGTCTGGGACTAGCGGCTCCGAGGGAAGAGACCCAGTACTTC
TRBV4-2	once	TRBJ2-3	.	CASSQERGSPRTDTQYF	TGTGCCAGCAGCCAAGAGAGGGGGAGCCCCCGCACAGATACGCAGTATTTT
TRBV2	few	TRBJ1-4	.	CASFWEKLFF	TGTGCCAGCTTTTGGGAAAAACTGTTTTTT
TRBV25-1	few	TRBJ1-1	.	CASSEYYAVSTEAFF	TGTGCCAGCAGTGAATATTATGCAGTGAGCACTGAAGCTTTCTTT
TRBV3-1	.	TRBJ2-2	TRBD1	CASSQLDRGTGGLFF	TGTGCCAGCAGCCAATTAGACAGGGGCACCGGGGGGCTGTTTTTT
TRBV6-1	.	TRBJ1-5	TRBD1	CASRKGGGSNQPQHF	TGTGCCAGCAGAAAAGGGGGCGGGAGCAATCAGCCCCAGCATTTT
TRBV7-3	.	TRBJ2-1	TRBD2	CASSAGLAMNEQFF	TGTGCCAGCAGCGCGGGACTAGCCATGAATGAGCAGTTCTTC
TRBV11-1	.	TRBJ2-6	TRBD1	CASTPRTGQSSGANVLTF	TGTGCCAGCACCCCCCGGACAGGGCAAAGTTCTGGGGCCAACGTCCTGACTTTC
TRBV11-2	.	TRBJ2-3	.	CASSSVRGKTDTQYF	TGTGCCAGCAGCTCGGTGCGCGGGAAGACAGATACGCAGTATTTT
TRBV11-2	.	TRBJ2-1	.	CASSFTGLSNNEQFF	TGTGCCAGCAGCTTTACAGGGCTATCCAACAATGAGCAGTTCTTC
TRBV12-3/TRBV12-4	many	TRBJ1-6	.	CASSTRRHNSPLHF	TGTGCCAGCAGTACCCGCAGGCATAATTCACCCCTCCACTTT
TRBV9	.	TRBJ1-2	TRBD1	CASGPGGFRYGYTF	TGTGCCAGCGGCCCAGGGGGGTTCCGATATGGCTACACCTTC
TRBV27	few	TRBJ2-3	.	CASSPLGAVGTDTQYF	TGTGCCAGCAGTCCCCTGGGGGCCGTGGGCACAGATACGCAGTATTTT
TRBV7-2	few	TRBJ2-5	.	CASSFDTGGTQYF	TGTGCCAGCAGCTTTGACACCGGGGGGACCCAGTACTTC
TRBV14	.	TRBJ2-2	.	CATSRMGRSTGELFF	TGTGCCACCTCCCGGATGGGTCGGAGCACCGGGGAGCTGTTTTTT
TRBV19	.	TRBJ2-7	.	CASSIGVYYEQYF	TGTGCCAGTAGTATAGGGGTTTACTACGAGCAGTACTTC
TRBV5-1	.	TRBJ2-1	TRBD2	CASSLAETSGRVGHEQFF	TGCGCCAGCAGCCTGGCTGAGACTAGCGGGAGGGTTGGCCATGAGCAGTTCTTC
TRBV7-9	.	TRBJ1-6	.	CASSFGQLNSPLHF	TGTGCCAGCAGCTTCGGACAGCTTAATTCACCCCTCCACTTT
TRBV19	.	TRBJ2-1	.	CASSIEQGPLNEQFF	TGTGCCAGTAGTATAGAGCAGGGCCCCCTCAATGAGCAGTTCTTC
TRBV20-1	.	TRBJ2-7	TRBD1	CSASRTGAEQYF	TGCAGTGCTAGTAGGACAGGGGCCGAGCAGTACTTC
TRBV29-1	few	TRBJ2-6	.	CSVDKVSGANVLTF	TGCAGCGTTGATAAGGTGTCTGGGGCCAACGTCCTGACTTTC
TRBV7-2	.	TRBJ2-7	.	CASSLDRDHEQYF	TGTGCCAGCAGCTTAGACAGGGATCACGAGCAGTACTTC
TRBV18	many	TRBJ1-2	.	CASSPPFGYYTF	TGTGCCAGCTCACCACCGTTTGGGTACTACACCTTC
TRBV5-6	many	TRBJ2-2	.	CASSRPENTGELFF	TGTGCCAGCAGCAGACCAGAGAACACCGGGGAGCTGTTTTTT
TRBV29-1	.	TRBJ2-1	TRBD2	CSVEGLAGHNEQFF	TGCAGCGTTGAAGGACTAGCGGGACACAATGAGCAGTTCTTC
TRBV5-5	once	TRBJ1-4	.	CASSRPSPEEKLFF	TGTGCCAGCAGCCGGCCGTCGCCGGAGGAAAAACTGTTTTTT
TRBV6-1	many	TRBJ2-3	.	CASSPSVYTTDTQYF	TGTGCCAGCAGTCCGTCCGTCTATACCACAGATACGCAGTATTTT
TRBV11-1	.	TRBJ1-2	TRBD1	CASSQGQGDDYGYTF	TGTGCCAGCAGCCAAGGACAGGGGGATGACTATGGCTACACCTTC
TRBV28	many	TRBJ2-5	.	CASRDRVAGTQYF	TGTGCCAGCAGGGATCGGGTGGCCGGGACCCAGTACTTC
TRBV20-1	many	TRBJ2-5	TRBD2	CSASPLAGGQTQYF	TGCAGTGCTAGCCCCTTAGCGGGGGGTCAGACCCAGTACTTC
TRBV30	many	TRBJ1-1	.	CAWSVARNTEAFF	TGTGCCTGGAGTGTAGCGCGGAACACTGAAGCTTTCTTT
TRBV15	.	TRBJ1-5	.	CATSRDNIDQPQHF	TGTGCCACCAGCAGAGATAATATCGATCAGCCCCAGCATTTT
TRBV18	.	TRBJ1-2	.	CASSPFRGDYGYTF	TGTGCCAGCTCACCATTTAGAGGGGACTATGGCTACACCTTC
TRBV4-1	.	TRBJ1-4	.	CASSQEGTENEKLFF	TGCGCCAGCAGCCAAGAAGGGACGGAGAATGAAAAACTGTTTTTT
TRBV9	few	TRBJ2-1	.	CASSVGWGGGNEQFF	TGTGCCAGCAGCGTAGGATGGGGAGGGGGCAATGAGCAGTTCTTC
TRBV28	many	TRBJ1-1	.	CASSLSKWENTEAFF	TGTGCCAGCAGTTTAAGTAAGTGGGAGAACACTGAAGCTTTCTTT
TRBV30	few	TRBJ2-1	.	CASTGSSYNEQFF	TGTGCCTCCACGGGTAGCTCCTACAATGAGCAGTTCTTC
TRBV6-5	many	TRBJ1-1	.	CASSYGGDWNTEAFF	TGTGCCAGCAGTTACGGGGGGGATTGGAACACTGAAGCTTTCTTT
TRBV29-1	.	TRBJ2-3	.	CGVEDSRGGLTDTQYF	TGCGGCGTTGAAGATTCAAGAGGGGGGCTCACAGATACGCAGTATTTT